This T cell receptor beta chain was sequenced during a study of T-cell reconstitution after alpha-beta-depleted transplantation in children. Trimming left V 5 bases short and J 0 bases short, with 14 bases between. CDR3 length: 16 amino acids. Findings and limits, study-wide: Expanded graft clones, several hundred of them, were reportedly the source of alpha-beta T cells about two months after transplant. Surviving recipient T cells and thymic progenitors underlay high day-60 TCRbeta diversity in some patients. By one year post-transplant, T-cell counts and diversity largely arose from T cells that were newly produced.

This clonotype was seen a handful of times. Its specificity is unknown. The TCRbeta library was prepared with unique molecular identifiers. TCRdb itself ran the PCR reads through MiXCR, one entry per CDR3 protein. This sample has about 600,000 distinct CDR3 sequences, with under 30% found just once. The sample here was PBMCs, mostly from graft donor cells, taken 360 days after TCRalphabeta/CD19-depleted stem cell transplant. This TCR came from a boy younger than two who had a stem cell transplant for acute myeloid leukemia, so the T cells may come from the graft donor. The chain has TRBV12-3 or TRBV12-4 and TRBJ1-3; D might be TRBD1 (6 bases). The DNA of the CDR3 is TGTGCCAGCAGTGATCGACAGGCCTACTCTGGAAACACCATATATTTT. This sequence encodes CASSDRQAYSGNTIYF.